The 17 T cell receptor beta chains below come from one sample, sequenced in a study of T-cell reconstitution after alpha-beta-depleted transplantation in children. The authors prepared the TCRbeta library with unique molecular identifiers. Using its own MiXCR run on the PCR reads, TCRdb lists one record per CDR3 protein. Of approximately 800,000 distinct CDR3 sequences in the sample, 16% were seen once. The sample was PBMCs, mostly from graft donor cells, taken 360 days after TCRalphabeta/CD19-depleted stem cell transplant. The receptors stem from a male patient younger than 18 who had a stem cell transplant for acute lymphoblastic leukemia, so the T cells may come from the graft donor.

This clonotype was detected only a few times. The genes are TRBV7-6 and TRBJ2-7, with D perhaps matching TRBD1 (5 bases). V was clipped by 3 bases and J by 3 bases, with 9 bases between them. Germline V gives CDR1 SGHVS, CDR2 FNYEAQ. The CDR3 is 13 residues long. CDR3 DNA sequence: TGTGCCAGCAGCTTCCCAGGGTTCTACGAGCAGTACTTC. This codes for CASSFPGFYEQYF.

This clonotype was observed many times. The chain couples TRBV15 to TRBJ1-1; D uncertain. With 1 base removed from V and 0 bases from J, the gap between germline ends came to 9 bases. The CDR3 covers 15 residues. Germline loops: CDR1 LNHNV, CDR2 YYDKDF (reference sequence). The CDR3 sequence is CATSRGKGLNTEAFF. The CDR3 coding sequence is TGTGCCACCAGCAGAGGTAAAGGGCTGAACACTGAAGCTTTCTTT.

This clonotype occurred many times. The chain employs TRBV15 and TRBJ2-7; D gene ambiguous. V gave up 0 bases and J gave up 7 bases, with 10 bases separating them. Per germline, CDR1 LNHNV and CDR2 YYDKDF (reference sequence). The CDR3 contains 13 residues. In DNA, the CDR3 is TGTGCCACCAGCAGAGATGAGTTCTGGGAGCAGTACTTC. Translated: CATSRDEFWEQYF.

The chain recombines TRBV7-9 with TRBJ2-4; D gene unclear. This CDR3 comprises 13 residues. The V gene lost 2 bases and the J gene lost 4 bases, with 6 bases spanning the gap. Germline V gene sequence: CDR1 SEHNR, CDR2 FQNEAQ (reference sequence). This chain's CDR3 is CASSLNLKNIQYF. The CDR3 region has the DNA TGTGCCAGCAGCTTAAACCTAAAAAACATTCAGTACTTC.

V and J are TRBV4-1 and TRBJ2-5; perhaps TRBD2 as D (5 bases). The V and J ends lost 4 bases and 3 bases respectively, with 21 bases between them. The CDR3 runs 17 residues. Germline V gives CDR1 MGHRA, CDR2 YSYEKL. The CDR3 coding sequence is TGCGCCAGCAGCCCCATTCCCGGACTTGCTACCGAAGAGACCCAGTACTTC. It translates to CASSPIPGLATEETQYF.

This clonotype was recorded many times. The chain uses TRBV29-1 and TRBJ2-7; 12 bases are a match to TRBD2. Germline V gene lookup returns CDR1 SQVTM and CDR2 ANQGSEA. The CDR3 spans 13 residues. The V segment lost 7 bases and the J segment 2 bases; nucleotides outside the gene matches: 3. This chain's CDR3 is CSAGLAGPYEQYF. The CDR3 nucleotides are TGCAGCGCAGGACTAGCGGGGCCCTACGAGCAGTACTTC.

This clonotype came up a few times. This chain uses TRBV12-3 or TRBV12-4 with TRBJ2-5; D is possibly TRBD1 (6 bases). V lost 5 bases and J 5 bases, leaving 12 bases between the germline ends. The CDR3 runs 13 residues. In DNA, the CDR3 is TGTGCCAGCAGTGCGACAGGTTTGGAGACCCAGTACTTC. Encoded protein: CASSATGLETQYF.

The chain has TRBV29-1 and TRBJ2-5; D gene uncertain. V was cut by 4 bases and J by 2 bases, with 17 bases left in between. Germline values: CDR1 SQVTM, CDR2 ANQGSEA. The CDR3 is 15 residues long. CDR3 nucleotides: TGCAGCGTTGGCACAGCCTCTGCAATTCAAGAGACCCAGTACTTC. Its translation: CSVGTASAIQETQYF.

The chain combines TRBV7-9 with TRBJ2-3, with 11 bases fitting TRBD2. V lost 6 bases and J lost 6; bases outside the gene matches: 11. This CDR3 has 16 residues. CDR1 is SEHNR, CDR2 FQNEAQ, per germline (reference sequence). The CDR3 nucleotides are TGTGCCAGCAGAGTAGCGGGAGGGCCGATTTCCGATACGCAGTATTTT. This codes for CASRVAGGPISDTQYF.

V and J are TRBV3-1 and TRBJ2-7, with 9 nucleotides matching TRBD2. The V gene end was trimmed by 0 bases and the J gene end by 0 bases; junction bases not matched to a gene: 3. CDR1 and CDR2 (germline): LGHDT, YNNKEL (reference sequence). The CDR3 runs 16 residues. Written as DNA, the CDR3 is TGTGCCAGCAGCCAAGACGAACTAGCGGGCTCCTACGAGCAGTACTTC. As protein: CASSQDELAGSYEQYF.

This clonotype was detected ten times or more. The CDR3 region has the DNA TGTGCCAGCAGCGTAGGGGGGGATACCGGCGAGCAGTACTTC. Its protein is CASSVGGDTGEQYF. The gene calls are TRBV9 and TRBJ2-7; D perhaps matches TRBD2 (6 bases). This CDR3 is built from 14 residues. Germline V CDR1 and CDR2: SGDLS, YYNGEE. Trimming took 0 bases from V and 6 from J, leaving 13 bases between them.

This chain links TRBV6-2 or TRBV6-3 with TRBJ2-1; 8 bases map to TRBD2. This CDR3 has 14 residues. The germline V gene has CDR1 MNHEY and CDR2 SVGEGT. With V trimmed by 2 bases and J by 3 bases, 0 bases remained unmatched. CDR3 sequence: CASSYAGGYNEQFF. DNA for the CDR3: TGTGCCAGCAGTTACGCGGGAGGCTACAATGAGCAGTTCTTC.

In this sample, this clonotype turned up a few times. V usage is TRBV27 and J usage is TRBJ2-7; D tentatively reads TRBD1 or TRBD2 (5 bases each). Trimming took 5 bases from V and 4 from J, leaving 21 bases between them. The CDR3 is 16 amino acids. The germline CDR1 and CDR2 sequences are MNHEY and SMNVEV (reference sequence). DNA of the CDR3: TGTGCCAGCAGTAGCCAGACAGTGGGGGTGATATACGAGCAGTACTTC. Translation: CASSSQTVGVIYEQYF.

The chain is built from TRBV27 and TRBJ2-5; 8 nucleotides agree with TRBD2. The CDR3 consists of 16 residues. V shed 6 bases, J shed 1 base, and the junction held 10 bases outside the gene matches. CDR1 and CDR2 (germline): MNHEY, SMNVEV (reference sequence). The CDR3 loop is CASSRGTSGPQETQYF. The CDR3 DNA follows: TGTGCCAGCAGCCGCGGGACTAGTGGACCCCAAGAGACCCAGTACTTC.

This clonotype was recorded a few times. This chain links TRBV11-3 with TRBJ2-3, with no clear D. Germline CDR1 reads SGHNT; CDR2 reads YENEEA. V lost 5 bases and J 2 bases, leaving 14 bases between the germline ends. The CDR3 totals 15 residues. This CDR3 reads CASSGAVGDTDTQYF. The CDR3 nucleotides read TGTGCCAGCAGCGGAGCTGTTGGGGACACAGATACGCAGTATTTT.

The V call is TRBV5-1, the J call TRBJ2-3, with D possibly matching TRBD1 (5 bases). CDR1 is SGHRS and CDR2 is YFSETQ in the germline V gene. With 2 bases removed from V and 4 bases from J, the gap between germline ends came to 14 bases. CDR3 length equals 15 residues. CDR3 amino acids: CASSLGWQGADTQYF. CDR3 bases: TGCGCCAGCAGCTTAGGTTGGCAGGGTGCAGATACGCAGTATTTT.

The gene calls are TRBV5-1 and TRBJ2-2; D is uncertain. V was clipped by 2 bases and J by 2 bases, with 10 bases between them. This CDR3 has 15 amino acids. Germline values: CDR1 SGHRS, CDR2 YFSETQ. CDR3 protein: CASSFSKANTGELFF. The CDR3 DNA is TGCGCCAGCAGCTTTTCAAAGGCAAACACCGGGGAGCTGTTTTTT.